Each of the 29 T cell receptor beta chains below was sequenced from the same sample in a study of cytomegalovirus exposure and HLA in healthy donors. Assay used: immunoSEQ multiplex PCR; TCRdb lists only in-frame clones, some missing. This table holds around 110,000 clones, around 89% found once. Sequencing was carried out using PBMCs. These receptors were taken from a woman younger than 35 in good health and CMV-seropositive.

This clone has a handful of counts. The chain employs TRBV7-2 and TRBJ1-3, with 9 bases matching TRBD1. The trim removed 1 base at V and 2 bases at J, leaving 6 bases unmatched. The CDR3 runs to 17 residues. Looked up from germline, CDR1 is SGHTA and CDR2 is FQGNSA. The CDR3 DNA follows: TGTGCCAGCAGCTTAGGGCCGGGACAGGGAGCTGGAAACACCATATATTTT. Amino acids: CASSLGPGQGAGNTIYF.

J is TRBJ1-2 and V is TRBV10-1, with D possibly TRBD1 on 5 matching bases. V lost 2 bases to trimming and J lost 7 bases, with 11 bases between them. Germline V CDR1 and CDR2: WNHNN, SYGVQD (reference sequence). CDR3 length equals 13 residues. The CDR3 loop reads CASSELRDGGYTF. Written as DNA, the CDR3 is TGCGCCAGCAGTGAGCTCAGGGATGGTGGCTACACCTTC.

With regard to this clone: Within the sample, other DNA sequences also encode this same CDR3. CDR3 in DNA: TGTGCCAGCAGCTCGGGACAGCTTAACTATGGCTACACCTTC. Protein: CASSSGQLNYGYTF. The chain is built from TRBV5-6 and TRBJ1-2; 7 bases are a match to TRBD1. The CDR3 is 14 amino acids. Germline assignment: CDR1 SGHDT and CDR2 YYEEEE. The V segment lost 3 bases and the J segment 1 base; nucleotides outside the gene matches: 3. Full variable domain (remainder filled in from reference TRBV5-6 and TRBJ1-2): DAGVTQSPTHLIKTRGQQVTLRCSPKSGHDTVSWYQQALGQGPQFIFQYYEEEERQRGNFPDRFSGHQFPNYSSELNVNALLLGDSALYLCASSSGQLNYGYTFGSGTRLTVV.

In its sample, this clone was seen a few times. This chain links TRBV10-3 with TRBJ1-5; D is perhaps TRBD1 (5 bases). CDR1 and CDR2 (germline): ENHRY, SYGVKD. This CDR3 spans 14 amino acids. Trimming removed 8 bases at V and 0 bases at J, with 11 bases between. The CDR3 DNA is TGTGCCATCGGGGCGCCTAATAGCAATCAGCCCCAGCATTTT. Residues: CAIGAPNSNQPQHF.

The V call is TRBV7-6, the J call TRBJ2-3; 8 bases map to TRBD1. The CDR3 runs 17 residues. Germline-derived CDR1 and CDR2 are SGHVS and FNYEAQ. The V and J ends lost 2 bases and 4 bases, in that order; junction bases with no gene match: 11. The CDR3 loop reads CASSLNFVDRVPDTQYF. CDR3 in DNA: TGTGCCAGCAGCTTAAATTTCGTGGACAGGGTACCAGATACGCAGTATTTT.

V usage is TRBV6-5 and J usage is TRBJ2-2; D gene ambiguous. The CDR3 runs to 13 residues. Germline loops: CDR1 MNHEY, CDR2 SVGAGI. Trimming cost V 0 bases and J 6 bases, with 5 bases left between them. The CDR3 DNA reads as TGTGCCAGCAGTTACTCGCGGTCCGGGGAGCTGTTTTTT. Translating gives CASSYSRSGELFF.

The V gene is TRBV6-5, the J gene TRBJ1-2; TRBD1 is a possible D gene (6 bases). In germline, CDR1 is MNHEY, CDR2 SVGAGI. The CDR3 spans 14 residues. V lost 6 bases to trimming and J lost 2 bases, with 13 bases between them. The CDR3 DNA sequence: TGTGCCAGCAGGAATACCGGGACAAACTATGGCTACACCTTC. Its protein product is CASRNTGTNYGYTF.

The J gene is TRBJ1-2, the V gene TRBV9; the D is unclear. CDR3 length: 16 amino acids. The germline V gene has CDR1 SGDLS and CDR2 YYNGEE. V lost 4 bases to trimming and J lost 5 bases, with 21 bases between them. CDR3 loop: CASSTRDDSHGYGYTF. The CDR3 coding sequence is TGTGCCAGCAGCACCCGTGATGACTCGCACGGGTATGGCTACACCTTC.

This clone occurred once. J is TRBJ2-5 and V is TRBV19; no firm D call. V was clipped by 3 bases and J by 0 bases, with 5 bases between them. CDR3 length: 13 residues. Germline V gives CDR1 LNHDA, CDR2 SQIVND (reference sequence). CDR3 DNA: TGTGCCAGTAGTATTTCTTACCAAGAGACCCAGTACTTC. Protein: CASSISYQETQYF.

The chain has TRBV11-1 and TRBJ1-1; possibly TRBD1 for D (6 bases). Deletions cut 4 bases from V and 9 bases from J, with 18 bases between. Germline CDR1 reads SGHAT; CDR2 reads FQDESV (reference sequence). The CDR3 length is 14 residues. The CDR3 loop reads CASSSRQETLKAFF. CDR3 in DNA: TGTGCCAGCAGCTCCCGACAGGAGACCTTGAAAGCTTTCTTT.

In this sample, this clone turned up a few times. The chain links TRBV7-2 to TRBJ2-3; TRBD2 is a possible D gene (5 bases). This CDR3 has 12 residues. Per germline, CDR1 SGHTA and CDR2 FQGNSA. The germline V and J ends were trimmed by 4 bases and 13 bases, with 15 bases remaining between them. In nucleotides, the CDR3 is TGTGCCAGCAGCTCGGTAGGTGGGCGGGAGTATTTT. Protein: CASSSVGGREYF.

This CDR3 is CASSVAGLQETQYF. CDR3 nucleotides: TGTGCCAGCAGCGTTGCGGGGCTCCAAGAGACCCAGTACTTC. The chain employs TRBV9 and TRBJ2-5, with a tentative D call TRBD2 (6 bases). This CDR3 is built from 14 residues. V lost 2 bases to trimming and J lost 1 base, with 9 bases between them. CDR1 is SGDLS and CDR2 is YYNGEE in the germline V gene.

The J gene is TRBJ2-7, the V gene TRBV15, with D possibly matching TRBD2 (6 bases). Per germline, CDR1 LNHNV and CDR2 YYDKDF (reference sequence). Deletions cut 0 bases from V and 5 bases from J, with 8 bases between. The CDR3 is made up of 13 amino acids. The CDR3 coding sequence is TGTGCCACCAGCAGAGAGGGAGGAGACGAGCAGTACGTC. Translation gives CATSREGGDEQYV.

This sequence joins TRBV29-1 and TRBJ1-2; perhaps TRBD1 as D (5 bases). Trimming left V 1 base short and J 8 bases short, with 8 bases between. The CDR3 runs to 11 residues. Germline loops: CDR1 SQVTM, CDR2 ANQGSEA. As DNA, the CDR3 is TGCAGCGTTGAAGGGGGCAGGGGCTACACCTTC. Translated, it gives CSVEGGRGYTF.

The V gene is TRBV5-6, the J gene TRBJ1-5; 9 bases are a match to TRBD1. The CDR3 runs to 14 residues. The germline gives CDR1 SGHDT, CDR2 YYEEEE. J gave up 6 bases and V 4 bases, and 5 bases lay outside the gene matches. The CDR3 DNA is TGTGCCAGCAGCGCGGGACAGGGTAGTCAGCCCCAGCATTTT. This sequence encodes CASSAGQGSQPQHF.

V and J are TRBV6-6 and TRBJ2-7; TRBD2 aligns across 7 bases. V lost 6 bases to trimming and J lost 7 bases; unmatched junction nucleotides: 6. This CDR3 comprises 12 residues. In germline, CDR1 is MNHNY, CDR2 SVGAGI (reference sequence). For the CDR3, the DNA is TGTGCCAGCAGCCACCCCGGGGGGGAGCAGTACGTC. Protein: CASSHPGGEQYV.

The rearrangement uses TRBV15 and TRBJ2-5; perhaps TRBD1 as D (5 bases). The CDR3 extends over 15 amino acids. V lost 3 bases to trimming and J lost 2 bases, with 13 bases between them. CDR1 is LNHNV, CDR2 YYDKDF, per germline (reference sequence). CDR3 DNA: TGTGCCACCAGCAGCCCCCAGGGTGAACAAGAGACCCAGTACTTC. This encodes CATSSPQGEQETQYF.

The CDR3 DNA is TGTGCCAGCAGCTTAAATCCAGGGGCGAACACCGGGGAGCTGTTTTTT. It encodes CASSLNPGANTGELFF. The chain is built from TRBV7-9 and TRBJ2-2; perhaps TRBD1 as D (6 bases). The V end lost 2 bases, the J end lost 0 bases, and 10 bases lay between the germline ends. The CDR3 contains 16 residues. Germline CDR1 is SEHNR and CDR2 is FQNEAQ (reference sequence).

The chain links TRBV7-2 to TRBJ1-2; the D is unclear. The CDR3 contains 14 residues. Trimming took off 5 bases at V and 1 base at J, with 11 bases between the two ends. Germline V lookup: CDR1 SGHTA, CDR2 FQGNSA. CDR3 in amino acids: CASSQTLVNYGYTF. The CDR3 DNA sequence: TGTGCCAGCAGCCAAACTCTGGTTAACTATGGCTACACCTTC.

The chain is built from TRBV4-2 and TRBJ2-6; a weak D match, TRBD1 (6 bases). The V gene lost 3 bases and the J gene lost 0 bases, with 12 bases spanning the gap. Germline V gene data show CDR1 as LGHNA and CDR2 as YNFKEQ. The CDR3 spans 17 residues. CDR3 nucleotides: TGTGCCAGCAGCCAGATGAACAGGGACTCTGGGGCCAACGTCCTGACTTTC. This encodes CASSQMNRDSGANVLTF.

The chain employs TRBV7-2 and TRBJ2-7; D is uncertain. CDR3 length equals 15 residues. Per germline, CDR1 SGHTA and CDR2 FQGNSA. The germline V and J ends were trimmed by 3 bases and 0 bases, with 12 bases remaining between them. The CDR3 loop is CASSFKVYLSYEQYF. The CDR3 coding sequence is TGTGCCAGCAGCTTTAAAGTCTACCTCTCCTACGAGCAGTACTTC.

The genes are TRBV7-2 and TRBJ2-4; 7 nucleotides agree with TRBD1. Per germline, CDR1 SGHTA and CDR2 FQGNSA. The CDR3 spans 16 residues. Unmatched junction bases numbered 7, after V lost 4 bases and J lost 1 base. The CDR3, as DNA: TGTGCCAGCAGCTCGGAGACAGGGTCCGCCAAAAACATTCAGTACTTC. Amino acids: CASSSETGSAKNIQYF.

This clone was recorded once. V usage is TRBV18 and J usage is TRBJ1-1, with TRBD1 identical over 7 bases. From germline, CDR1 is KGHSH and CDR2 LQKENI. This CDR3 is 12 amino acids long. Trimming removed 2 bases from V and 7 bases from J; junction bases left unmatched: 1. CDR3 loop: CASSPSGGEAFF. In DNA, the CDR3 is TGTGCCAGCTCACCATCAGGGGGTGAAGCTTTCTTT.

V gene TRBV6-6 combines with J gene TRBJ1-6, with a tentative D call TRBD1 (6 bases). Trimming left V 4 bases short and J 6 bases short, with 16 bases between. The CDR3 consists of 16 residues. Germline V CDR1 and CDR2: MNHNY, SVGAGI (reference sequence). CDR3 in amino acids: CASSSPQDSPNSPLHF. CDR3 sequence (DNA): TGTGCCAGCAGTTCTCCCCAGGACAGTCCTAATTCACCCCTCCACTTT.

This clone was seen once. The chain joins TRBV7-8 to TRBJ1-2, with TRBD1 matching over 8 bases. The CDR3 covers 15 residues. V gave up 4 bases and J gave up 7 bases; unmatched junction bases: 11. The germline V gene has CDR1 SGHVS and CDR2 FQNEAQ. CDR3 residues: CASSSSTGGGGGYTF. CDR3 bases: TGTGCCAGCAGCTCGAGTACAGGGGGGGGAGGTGGCTACACCTTC.

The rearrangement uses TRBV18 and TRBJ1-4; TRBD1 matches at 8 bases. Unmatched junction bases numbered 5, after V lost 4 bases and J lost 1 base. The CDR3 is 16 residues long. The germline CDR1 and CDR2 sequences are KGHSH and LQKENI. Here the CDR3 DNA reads TGTGCCAGCTCACACTGGACAGGGAAAACTAATGAAAAACTGTTTTTT. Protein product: CASSHWTGKTNEKLFF.

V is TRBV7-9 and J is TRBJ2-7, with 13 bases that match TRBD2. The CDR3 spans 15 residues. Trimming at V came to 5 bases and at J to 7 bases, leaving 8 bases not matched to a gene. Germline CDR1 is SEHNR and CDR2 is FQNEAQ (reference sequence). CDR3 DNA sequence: TGTGCCAGCAGCCTCCAGACTAGCGGGGGGAATGAGCAGTACTTC. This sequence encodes CASSLQTSGGNEQYF.

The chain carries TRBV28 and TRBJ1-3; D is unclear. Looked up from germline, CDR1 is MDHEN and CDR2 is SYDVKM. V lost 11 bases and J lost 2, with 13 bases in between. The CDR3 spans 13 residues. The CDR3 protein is CAASTGTGNTIYF. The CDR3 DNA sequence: TGTGCCGCGTCCACGGGTACTGGAAACACCATATATTTT.

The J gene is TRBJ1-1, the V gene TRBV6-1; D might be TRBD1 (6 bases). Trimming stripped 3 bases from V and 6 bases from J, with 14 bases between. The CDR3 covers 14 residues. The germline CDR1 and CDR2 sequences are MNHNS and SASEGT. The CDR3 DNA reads TGTGCCAGCAGTGACCCCGGGACATCCTCTGAAGCTTTCTTT. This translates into CASSDPGTSSEAFF.